This TCR beta chain was documented in a study of blood T cell repertoires in COVID-19. On the study more broadly: Sites across the United States, Italy and Spain contributed samples from acute and convalescent COVID-19.

Authors' methods: Amplification from reference gene primers served as the basis for estimated nucleated cell counts. TCRdb keeps only in-frame clones here, not all; method: immunoSEQ multiplex PCR. V, J and clone size are taken as reported in that table, and D and trimming were inferred from the DNA itself. Of under 200,000 clones in the sample, about 82% were seen once. Germline CDR1 is PRHDT and CDR2 is FYEKMQ (reference sequence). V lost 5 bases and J lost 8; bases outside the gene matches: 8. The CDR3 consists of 15 residues. This clone was seen more than once but under ten times. Sequencing input: peripheral blood. This receptor was taken from a man in his sixties or seventies with active or convalescent COVID-19. The J gene is TRBJ2-1, the V gene TRBV13; 11 nucleotides match TRBD1. CDR3 sequence (DNA): TGTGCCAGCAGCCGCTCAGGACAGGGGGCGCATGAGCAGTTCTTC. Translation gives CASSRSGQGAHEQFF.